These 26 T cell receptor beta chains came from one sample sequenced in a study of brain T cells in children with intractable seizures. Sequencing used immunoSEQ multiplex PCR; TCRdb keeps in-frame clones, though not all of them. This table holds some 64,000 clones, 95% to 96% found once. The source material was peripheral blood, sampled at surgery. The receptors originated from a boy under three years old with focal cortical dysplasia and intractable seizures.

DNA for the CDR3: TGTGCCACCAGCAGAGATATACTAGCGGCGGGTGAGCAGTTCTTC. Amino acid sequence: CATSRDILAAGEQFF. The J gene is TRBJ2-1, the V gene TRBV15; 8 bases are a match to TRBD2. J gave up 9 bases and V 0 bases, and 7 bases lay outside the gene matches. This CDR3 spans 15 amino acids. In germline, CDR1 is LNHNV, CDR2 YYDKDF (reference sequence). The full variable domain, completed using reference TRBV15 and TRBJ2-1, is DAMVIQNPRYQVTQFGKPVTLSCSQTLNHNVMYWYQQKSSQAPKLLFHYYDKDFNNEADTPDNFQSRRPNTSFCFLDIRSPGLGDTAMYLCATSRDILAAGEQFFGPGTRLTVL.

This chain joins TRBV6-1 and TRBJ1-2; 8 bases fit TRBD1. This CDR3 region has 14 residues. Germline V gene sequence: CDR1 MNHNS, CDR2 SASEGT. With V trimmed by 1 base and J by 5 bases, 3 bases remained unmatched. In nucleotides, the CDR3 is TGTGCCAGCAGTGAAGGGACAGGGTGGTATGGCTACACCTTC. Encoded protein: CASSEGTGWYGYTF.

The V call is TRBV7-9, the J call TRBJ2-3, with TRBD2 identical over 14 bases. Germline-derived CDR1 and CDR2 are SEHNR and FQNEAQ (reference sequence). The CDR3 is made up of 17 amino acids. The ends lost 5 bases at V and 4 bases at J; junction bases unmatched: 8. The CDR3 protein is CASSEPTSGGAPDTQYF. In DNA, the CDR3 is TGTGCCAGCAGCGAGCCGACTAGCGGGGGGGCCCCAGATACGCAGTATTTT.

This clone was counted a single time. The CDR3 protein is CASSLGQGAVGYTF. CDR3 sequence (DNA): TGCGCCAGCAGCTTGGGACAGGGGGCAGTGGGCTACACCTTC. This chain connects TRBV5-1 to TRBJ1-2; 10 nucleotides agree with TRBD1. The CDR3 is 14 amino acids. Germline CDR1 reads SGHRS; CDR2 reads YFSETQ. The V segment lost 0 bases and the J segment 8 bases; nucleotides outside the gene matches: 4.

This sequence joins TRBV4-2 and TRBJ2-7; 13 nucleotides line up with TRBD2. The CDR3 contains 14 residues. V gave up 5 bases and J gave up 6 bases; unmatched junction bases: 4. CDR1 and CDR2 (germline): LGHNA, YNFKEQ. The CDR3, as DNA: TGTGCCAGCAGCTATGGGACTAGCGGGACCGAGCAGTACTTC. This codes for CASSYGTSGTEQYF.

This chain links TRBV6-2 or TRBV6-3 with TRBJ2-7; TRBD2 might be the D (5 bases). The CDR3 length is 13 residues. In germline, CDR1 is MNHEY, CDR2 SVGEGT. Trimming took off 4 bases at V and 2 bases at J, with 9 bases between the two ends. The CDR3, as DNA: TGTGCCAGCAGTTCCGGACTCCCCTACGAGCAGTACTTC. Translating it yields CASSSGLPYEQYF.

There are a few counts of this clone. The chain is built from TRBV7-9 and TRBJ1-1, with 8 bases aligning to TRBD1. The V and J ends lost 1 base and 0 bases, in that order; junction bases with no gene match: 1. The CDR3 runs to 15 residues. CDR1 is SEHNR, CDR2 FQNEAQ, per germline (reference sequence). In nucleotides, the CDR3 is TGTGCCAGCAGCTTAGACAGGGGGTTGAACACTGAAGCTTTCTTT. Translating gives CASSLDRGLNTEAFF. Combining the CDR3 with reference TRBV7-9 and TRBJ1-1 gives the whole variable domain DTGVSQNPRHKITKRGQNVTFRCDPISEHNRLYWYRQTLGQGPEFLTYFQNEAQLEKSRLLSDRFSAERPKGSFSTLEIQRTEQGDSAMYLCASSLDRGLNTEAFFGQGTRLTVV.

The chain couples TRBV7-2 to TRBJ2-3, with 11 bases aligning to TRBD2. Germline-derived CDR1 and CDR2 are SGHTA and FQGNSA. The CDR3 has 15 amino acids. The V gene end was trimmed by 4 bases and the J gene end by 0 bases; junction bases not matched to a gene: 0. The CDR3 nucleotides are TGTGCCAGCAGCTGGACTAGCGGGAGCACAGATACGCAGTATTTT. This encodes CASSWTSGSTDTQYF.

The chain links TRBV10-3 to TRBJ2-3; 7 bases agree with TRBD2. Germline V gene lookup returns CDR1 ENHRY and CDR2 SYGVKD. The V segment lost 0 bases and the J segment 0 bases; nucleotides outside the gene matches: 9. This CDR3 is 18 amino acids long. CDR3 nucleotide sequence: TGTGCCATCAGTGAGTCGTGGGCGGGGGTCACTAGCACAGATACGCAGTATTTT. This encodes CAISESWAGVTSTDTQYF.

The CDR3 DNA reads as TGTGCCAGCTCACCAGACGCAGGGGGGCAAGAGACCCAGTACTTC. Protein product: CASSPDAGGQETQYF. This chain joins TRBV18 and TRBJ2-5; TRBD1 is a possible D gene (7 bases). Trimming cost V 2 bases and J 2 bases, with 12 bases left between them. Germline assignment: CDR1 KGHSH and CDR2 LQKENI. The CDR3 is 15 residues long.

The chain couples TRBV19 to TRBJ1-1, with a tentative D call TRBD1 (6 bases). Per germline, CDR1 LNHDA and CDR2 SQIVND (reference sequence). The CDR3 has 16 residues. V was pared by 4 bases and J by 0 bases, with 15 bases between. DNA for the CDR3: TGTGCCAGTAGTACAATCATCAGGGGACTGAACACTGAAGCTTTCTTT. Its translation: CASSTIIRGLNTEAFF.

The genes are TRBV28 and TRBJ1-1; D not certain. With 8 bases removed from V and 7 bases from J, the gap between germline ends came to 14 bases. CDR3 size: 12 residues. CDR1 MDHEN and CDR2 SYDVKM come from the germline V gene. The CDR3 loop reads CASRGEPLEAFF. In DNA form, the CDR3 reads TGTGCCAGCCGCGGGGAGCCACTTGAAGCTTTCTTT.

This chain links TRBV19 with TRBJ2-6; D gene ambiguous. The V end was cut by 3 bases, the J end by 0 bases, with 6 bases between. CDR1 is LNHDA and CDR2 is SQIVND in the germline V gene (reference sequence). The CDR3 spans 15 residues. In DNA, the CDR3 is TGTGCCAGTAGTATTCCAGTCTCTGGGGCCAACGTCCTGACTTTC. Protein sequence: CASSIPVSGANVLTF.

The CDR3 DNA follows: TGTGCCAGTAGTATAGCGCGAGACACTAATGAAAAACTGTTTTTT. Its translation: CASSIARDTNEKLFF. The chain joins TRBV19 to TRBJ1-4; D gene unclear. The CDR3 sequence is 15 residues long. V gave up 1 base and J gave up 2 bases, with 8 bases separating them. Germline V gives CDR1 LNHDA, CDR2 SQIVND (reference sequence).

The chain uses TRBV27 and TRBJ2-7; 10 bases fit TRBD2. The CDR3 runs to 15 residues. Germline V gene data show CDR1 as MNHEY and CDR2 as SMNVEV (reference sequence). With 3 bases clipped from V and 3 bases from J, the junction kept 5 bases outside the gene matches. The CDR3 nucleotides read TGTGCCAGCAGTTTGTTAGGGACTAGCGACTACGAGCAGTACTTC. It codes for CASSLLGTSDYEQYF.

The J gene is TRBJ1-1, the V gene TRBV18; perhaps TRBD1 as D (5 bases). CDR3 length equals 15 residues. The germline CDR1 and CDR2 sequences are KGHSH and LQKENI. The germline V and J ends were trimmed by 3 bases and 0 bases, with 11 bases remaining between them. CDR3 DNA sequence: TGTGCCAGCTCACCTTCGACAGCTATGAACACTGAAGCTTTCTTT. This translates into CASSPSTAMNTEAFF.

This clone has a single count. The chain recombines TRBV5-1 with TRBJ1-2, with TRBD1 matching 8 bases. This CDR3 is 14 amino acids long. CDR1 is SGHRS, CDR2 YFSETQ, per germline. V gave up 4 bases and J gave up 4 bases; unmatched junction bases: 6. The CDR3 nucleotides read TGCGCCAGCAGCCCTACTGGACAGGGCTATGGCTACACCTTC. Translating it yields CASSPTGQGYGYTF.

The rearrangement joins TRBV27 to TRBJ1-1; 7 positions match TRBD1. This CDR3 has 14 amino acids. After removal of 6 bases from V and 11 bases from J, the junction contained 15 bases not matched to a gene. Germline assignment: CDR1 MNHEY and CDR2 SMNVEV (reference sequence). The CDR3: CASRSITDREEAFF. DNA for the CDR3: TGTGCCAGCAGATCAATAACAGACAGGGAGGAGGCTTTCTTT.

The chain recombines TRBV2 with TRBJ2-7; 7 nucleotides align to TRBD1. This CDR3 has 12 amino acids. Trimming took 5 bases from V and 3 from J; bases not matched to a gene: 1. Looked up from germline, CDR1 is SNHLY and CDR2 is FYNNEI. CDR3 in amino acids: CASSRDSYEQYF. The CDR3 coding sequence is TGTGCCAGCAGTCGGGACAGCTACGAGCAGTACTTC.

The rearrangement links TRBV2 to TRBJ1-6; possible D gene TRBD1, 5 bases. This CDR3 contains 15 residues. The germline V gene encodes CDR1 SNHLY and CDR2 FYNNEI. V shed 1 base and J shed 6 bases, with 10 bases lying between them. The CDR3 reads CASSEGGRPNSPLHF. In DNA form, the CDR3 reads TGTGCCAGCAGTGAAGGGGGGAGACCTAATTCACCCCTCCACTTT.

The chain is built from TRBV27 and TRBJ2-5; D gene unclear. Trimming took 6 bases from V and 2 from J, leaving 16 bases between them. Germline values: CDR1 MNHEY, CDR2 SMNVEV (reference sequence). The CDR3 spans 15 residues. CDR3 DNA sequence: TGTGCCAGCAGCCGGTCGATGTACAGTCAAGAGACCCAGTACTTC. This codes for CASSRSMYSQETQYF.

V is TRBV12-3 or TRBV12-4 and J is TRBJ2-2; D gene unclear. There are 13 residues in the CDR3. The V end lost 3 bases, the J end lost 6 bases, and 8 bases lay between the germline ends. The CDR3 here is CASSLGWAGELFF. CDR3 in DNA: TGTGCCAGCAGTTTGGGCTGGGCCGGGGAGCTGTTTTTT.

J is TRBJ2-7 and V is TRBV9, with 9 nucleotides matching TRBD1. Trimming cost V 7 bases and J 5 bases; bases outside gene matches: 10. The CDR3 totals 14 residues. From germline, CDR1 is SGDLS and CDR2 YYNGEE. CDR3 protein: CASGPGTGFNEQYF. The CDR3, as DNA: TGTGCCAGCGGGCCAGGGACAGGGTTCAACGAGCAGTACTTC.

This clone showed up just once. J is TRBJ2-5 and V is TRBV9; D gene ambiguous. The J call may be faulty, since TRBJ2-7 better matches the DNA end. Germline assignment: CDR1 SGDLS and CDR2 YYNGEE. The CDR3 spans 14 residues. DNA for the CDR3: TGTGCCAGCAGCGTAACCCCCGACTCCTACGAGCAGTACTTC. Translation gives CASSVTPDSYEQYF.

The CDR3 loop is CASSSPLSGKQETQYF. The CDR3, as DNA: TGTGCCAGCAGCTCCCCATTGAGCGGGAAACAAGAGACCCAGTACTTC. The rearrangement joins TRBV7-9 to TRBJ2-5, with 7 bases matching TRBD2. CDR3 length: 16 residues. V shed 4 bases, J shed 2 bases, and the junction held 10 bases outside the gene matches. In germline, CDR1 is SEHNR, CDR2 FQNEAQ (reference sequence).

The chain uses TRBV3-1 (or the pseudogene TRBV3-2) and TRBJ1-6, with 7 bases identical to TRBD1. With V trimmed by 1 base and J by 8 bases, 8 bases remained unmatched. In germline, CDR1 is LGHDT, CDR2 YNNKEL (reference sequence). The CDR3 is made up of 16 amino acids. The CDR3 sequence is CASSQAATGRHSPLHF. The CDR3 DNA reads TGTGCCAGCAGCCAAGCGGCGACAGGGAGGCATTCACCCCTCCACTTT.